This T cell receptor beta chain was identified during a study of cytomegalovirus exposure and HLA in healthy donors. This clone was observed a single time. This table comes from immunoSEQ multiplex PCR, and its TCRdb copy is limited to in-frame clones, with some not included. The sample yields about 130,000 clones, 95% to 96% seen once. Sequencing was performed on PBMCs. This TCR was sampled from a man aged 18-30 years in good health and CMV-seronegative.

The CDR3 reads CASSQDRGLAGPTDTQYF. The CDR3 DNA reads as TGTGCCAGCAGCCAAGATAGGGGACTAGCGGGACCCACAGATACGCAGTATTTT. This rearrangement joins TRBV4-2 to TRBJ2-3; 13 bases are shared with TRBD2. Germline V gives CDR1 LGHNA, CDR2 YNFKEQ. The CDR3 sequence is 18 residues long. Unmatched junction bases numbered 5, after V lost 0 bases and J lost 2 bases.